These T cell receptor beta chains were read from a single sample in a study of T cell responses to AZD1222 COVID-19 vaccine. Some clones are missing from TCRdb's copy, which holds only in-frame ones; the method was immunoSEQ multiplex PCR. This table has approximately 46,000 clones, 85% to 90% appearing once. The sequencing used peripheral blood, collected 28 days after the second AZD1222 dose. These receptors were obtained from an adult who received the AZD1222 COVID-19 vaccine. Each CDR3 is given with its conserved first and last residue. A D gene is named only where the DNA matches it firmly. Part of the rows lack a size; the others show once, few, many or a class for expanded clones.

>TRBJ1-2|-|TRBV18|-
CASSQSYGSSGRYGYTF
TGTGCCAGCTCACAGTCTTACGGATCGTCGGGTCGGTATGGCTACACCTTC
>TRBJ1-2|-|TRBV19|-
CASSPRPRDYGYTF
TGTGCCAGTAGCCCCCGCCCTCGGGACTATGGCTACACCTTC
>TRBJ2-1|-|TRBV4-1|-
CASSHAALGEQFF
TGCGCCAGCAGCCATGCCGCGCTGGGCGAGCAGTTCTTC
>TRBJ2-1|-|TRBV9|TRBD2
CASSVGLAEQGWNEQFF
TGTGCCAGCAGCGTAGGACTAGCGGAACAAGGGTGGAATGAGCAGTTCTTC
>TRBJ1-5|-|TRBV10-3|-
CAISESGAGDNQPQHF
TGTGCCATCAGTGAGTCTGGGGCAGGGGACAATCAGCCCCAGCATTTT
>TRBJ2-1|-|TRBV7-9|TRBD2
CASSPLLAGGDEQFF
TGTGCCAGCAGCCCCCTACTAGCGGGAGGGGATGAGCAGTTCTTC
>TRBJ1-4|-|TRBV2|-
CASSSPSTNEKLFF
TGTGCCAGCAGTTCACCGTCAACTAATGAAAAACTGTTTTTT
>TRBJ2-1|-|TRBV7-2|-
CASSLQKVSYNEQFF
TGTGCCAGCAGCCTACAGAAAGTTTCCTACAATGAGCAGTTCTTC
>TRBJ1-1|-|TRBV19|-
CASSIYTGANTEAFF
TGTGCCAGTAGTATATATACAGGAGCGAACACTGAAGCTTTCTTT
>TRBJ1-1|-|TRBV10-1|-
CASSEYRGIGGNTEAFF
TGCGCCAGCAGTGAGTACCGGGGAATAGGGGGTAACACTGAAGCTTTCTTT
>TRBJ2-1|-|TRBV5-1|-
CASSLVSADNEQFF
TGCGCCAGCAGCTTGGTCTCGGCAGACAATGAGCAGTTCTTC
>TRBJ1-5|-|TRBV19|-
CASSTGLRNQPQHF
TGTGCCAGTAGTACTGGGCTGCGGAATCAGCCCCAGCATTTT
>TRBJ1-6|-|TRBV11-2|-
CASSLALLSPLHF
TGTGCCAGCAGCTTGGCACTTCTTTCACCCCTCCACTTT
>TRBJ2-7|-|TRBV12-3/TRBV12-4|TRBD2
CASSSLLAGRVYF
TGTGCCAGCAGCTCCTTACTAGCGGGGAGGGTGTACTTC
>TRBJ2-7|-|TRBV11-3|-
CASSHPDGSGEQYF
TGTGCCAGCAGCCACCCGGACGGATCAGGCGAGCAGTACTTC
>TRBJ2-5|-|TRBV5-1|TRBD1
CASSLGTVETQYF
TGCGCCAGCAGCTTAGGGACAGTAGAGACCCAGTACTTC
>TRBJ2-2|once|TRBV24-1|TRBD1
CATAGQGDTGELFF
TGTGCCACCGCGGGACAGGGAGATACCGGGGAGCTGTTTTTT
>TRBJ2-7|-|TRBV5-1|TRBD2
CASSLVASGYEQYF
TGCGCCAGCAGCTTGGTGGCTAGCGGCTACGAGCAGTACTTC
>TRBJ1-1|-|TRBV10-2|-
CASSRTTNTEAFF
TGCGCCAGCAGCCGGACAACGAACACTGAAGCTTTCTTT
>TRBJ2-7|-|TRBV4-1|TRBD2
CASSQVGRGGRGEQYF
TGCGCCAGCAGCCAAGTGGGTCGGGGCGGGAGAGGGGAGCAGTACTTC